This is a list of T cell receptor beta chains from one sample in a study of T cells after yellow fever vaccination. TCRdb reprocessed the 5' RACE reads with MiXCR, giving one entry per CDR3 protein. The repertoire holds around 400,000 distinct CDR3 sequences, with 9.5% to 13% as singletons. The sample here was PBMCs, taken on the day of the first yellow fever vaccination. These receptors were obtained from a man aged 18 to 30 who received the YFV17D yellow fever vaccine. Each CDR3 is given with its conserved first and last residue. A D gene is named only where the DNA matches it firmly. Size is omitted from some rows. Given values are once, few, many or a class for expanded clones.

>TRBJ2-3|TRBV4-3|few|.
TGCGCCAGCAGCCAAGATCAATACAATACGCAGTATTTT
CASSQDQYNTQYF
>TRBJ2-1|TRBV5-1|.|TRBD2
TGCGCCAGCAGCTTGGTTGTGAGCGGGGGGGCTTATGAGCAGTTCTTC
CASSLVVSGGAYEQFF
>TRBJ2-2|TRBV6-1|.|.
TGTGCCAGCCTCTTCCGGTATGACACCGGGGAGCTGTTTTTT
CASLFRYDTGELFF
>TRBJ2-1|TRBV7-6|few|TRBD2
TGTGCCAGCAGCATTAGGGTGGCGGGGGGCACCTACAATGAGCAGTTCTTC
CASSIRVAGGTYNEQFF
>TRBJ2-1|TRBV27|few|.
TGTGCCAGCAAGTTACACCCAAGTATCGATGAGCAGTTCTTC
CASKLHPSIDEQFF
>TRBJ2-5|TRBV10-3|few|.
TGTGCCATCAGTGCGGACTCGAACGCCCAGTACTTC
CAISADSNAQYF
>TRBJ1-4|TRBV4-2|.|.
TGTGCCAGCAGCGAGGCGGCCGCTGCAACTAATGAAAAACTGTTTTTT
CASSEAAAATNEKLFF
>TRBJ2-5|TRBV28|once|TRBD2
TGTGCCAGCAGTTTACGGGGGGGCGCAGAAGAGGCCCAGTACTTC
CASSLRGGAEEAQYF
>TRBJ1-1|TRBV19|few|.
TGTGCCAGTAGTATAGTTGGGATATCTGAAGCTTTCTTT
CASSIVGISEAFF
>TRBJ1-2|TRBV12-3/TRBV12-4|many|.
TGTGCCAGCAGTCGACAGGACCGCTGGAGCACCTTC
CASSRQDRWSTF
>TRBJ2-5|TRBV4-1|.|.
TGCGCCAGCAGCCCAGGGGGGACGAACCAAGAGACCCAGTACTTC
CASSPGGTNQETQYF
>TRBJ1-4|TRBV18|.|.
TGTGCCAGCTCACCACCGGTTAGCAGTCTTCGTGGTGAAAAACTGTTTTTT
CASSPPVSSLRGEKLFF
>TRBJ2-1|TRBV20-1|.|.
TGCAGTGCTAGAGATAGTGGGTATTCCGACAATGAGCAGTTCTTC
CSARDSGYSDNEQFF
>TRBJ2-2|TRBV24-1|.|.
TGTGCCACCAGTTCCCCCGGGACTCAGAACACCGGGGAGCTGTTTTTT
CATSSPGTQNTGELFF
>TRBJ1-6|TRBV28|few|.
TGTGCCAGCAGCCTCCCAACAGGAAAATCACCCCTCCACTTT
CASSLPTGKSPLHF
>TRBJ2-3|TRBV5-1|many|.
TGCGCCAGCAGCTTGGCTCCAAAATCCACAGATACGCAGTATTTT
CASSLAPKSTDTQYF
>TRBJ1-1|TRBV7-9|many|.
TGTGCCAGCTCATTCCAGGGTGAAGCTTTCTTT
CASSFQGEAFF
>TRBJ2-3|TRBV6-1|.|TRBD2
TGTGCCACCGGGACTAGCGGGGGGGCCTTGTCAGATACGCAGTATTTT
CATGTSGGALSDTQYF
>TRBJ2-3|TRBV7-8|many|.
TGTGCCAGCAGCCTCCCCGGGACCCCCATCCCATCGCAGTATTTT
CASSLPGTPIPSQYF
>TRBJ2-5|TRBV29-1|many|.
TGCAGCGTTCAGGGACCAACCGGTCAAGAGACCCAGTACTTC
CSVQGPTGQETQYF
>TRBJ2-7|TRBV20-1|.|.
TGCAGTGCTAGGGACATCTCCTACGAGCAGTACTTC
CSARDISYEQYF
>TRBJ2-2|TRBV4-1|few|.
TGCGCCAGCAGCCATGGGGCGGCCGGGGAGCTGTTTTTT
CASSHGAAGELFF
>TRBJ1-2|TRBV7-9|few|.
TGTGCCAGCAGCACTTGGGGCGGAACAGCTGGCTATGGCTACACCTTC
CASSTWGGTAGYGYTF
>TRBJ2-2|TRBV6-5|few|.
TGTGCCAGCAGTTTTACCGGGACTGAATTTACCGGGGAGCTGTTTTTT
CASSFTGTEFTGELFF
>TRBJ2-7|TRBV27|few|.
TGTGCCAGCAGCCGGGACTTAGCCTACGAGCAGTACTTC
CASSRDLAYEQYF
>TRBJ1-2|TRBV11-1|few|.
TGTGCCAGCAGCCCACCCCTGGGTATTGAAGGGGCGAACTATGGCTACACCTTC
CASSPPLGIEGANYGYTF
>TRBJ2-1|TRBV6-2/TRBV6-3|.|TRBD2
TGTGCCAGCAGTTACCTCCTAGCGGGGGGCCGTGGATCCTACAATGAGCAGTTCTTC
CASSYLLAGGRGSYNEQFF